This T cell receptor (beta chain) was profiled in a study of OX40 agonist ivuxolimab in advanced cancers. The germline V gene encodes CDR1 SGHNT and CDR2 YENEEA. V was clipped by 0 bases and J by 4 bases, with 6 bases between them. The CDR3 is 13 amino acids. Here immunoSEQ multiplex PCR was the method, and the copy in TCRdb shows in-frame clones only, minus some. The sample carries around 52,000 clones, 83% recorded once. The source is an adult with an advanced solid tumor such as melanoma, head and neck, liver or kidney cancer. This sample comprised CD4+ or CD8+ T cells sorted from blood, obtained in a trial of the OX40 agonist ivuxolimab. The chain joins TRBV11-3 to TRBJ1-1; D not certain. The CDR3: CASSLEGSTEAFF. CDR3 nucleotides: TGTGCCAGCAGCTTAGAGGGATCCACTGAAGCTTTCTTT.